The 28 T cell receptor beta chains below all came from one sample that was sequenced in a study of control samples from healthy donors and cancer patients. The repertoire was sequenced with immunoSEQ multiplex PCR; TCRdb's copy has only in-frame clones and lacks some. This repertoire shows under 450,000 clones, 90% found once; its top ten account for around 6.4%. The sample consisted of PBMCs. The receptors come from a man aged 40-49 years with head and neck cancer.

V usage is TRBV28 and J usage is TRBJ1-4; D gene uncertain. This CDR3 comprises 8 residues. The germline V gene encodes CDR1 MDHEN and CDR2 SYDVKM. Written as DNA, the CDR3 is TGTGGCCAAACTAAACTGTTTTTT. As protein: CGQTKLFF. Using reference TRBV28 and TRBJ1-4 for the parts outside the CDR3, the full variable domain is DVKVTQSSRYLVKRTGEKVFLECVQDMDHENMFWYRQDPGLGLRLIYFSYDVKMKEKGDIPEGYSVSREKKERFSLILESASTNQTSMYLCGQTKLFFGSGTQLSVL.

DNA of the CDR3: TGTGCCTGGTCGACAGGGACTACGGGTTCTTCACCCCTCCACTTT. It codes for CAWSTGTTGSSPLHF. The chain carries TRBV30 and TRBJ1-6; 7 nucleotides match TRBD1. The CDR3 consists of 15 residues. V trimming: 5 bases; J trimming: 9 bases; junction bases outside the gene matches: 13. The germline gives CDR1 GTSNPN, CDR2 SVGIG (reference sequence).

DNA for the CDR3: TGTGCCACCAGTGATTCAGGGTCAGATACGCAGTATTTT. Its translation is CATSDSGSDTQYF. This chain links TRBV24-1 with TRBJ2-3; a possible D gene is TRBD1 (5 bases). Germline CDR1 reads KGHDR; CDR2 reads SFDVKD. The CDR3 length is 13 residues. V was pared by 2 bases and J by 4 bases, with 6 bases between.

This rearrangement joins TRBV25-1 to TRBJ2-1; possibly TRBD2 for D (6 bases). The germline CDR1 and CDR2 sequences are MGHDK and SYGVNS. V was pared by 4 bases and J by 9 bases, with 16 bases between. This CDR3 has 14 amino acids. For the CDR3, the DNA is TGTGCCAGCAGTGGAGTAATACGGGGGAGTGAGCAGTTCTTC. This encodes CASSGVIRGSEQFF.

This chain uses TRBV30 with TRBJ1-3; D uncertain. The CDR3 spans 15 residues. Deletions cut 3 bases from V and 0 bases from J, with 12 bases between. Germline V gene sequence: CDR1 GTSNPN, CDR2 SVGIG (reference sequence). The CDR3 bases are TGTGCCTGGAGCCCAGATCTGAGCTCTGGAAACACCATATATTTT. Protein product: CAWSPDLSSGNTIYF.

This chain links TRBV2 with TRBJ2-7; the D is unclear. The CDR3 runs 15 residues. V was cut by 7 bases and J by 0 bases, with 16 bases left in between. The germline V gene has CDR1 SNHLY and CDR2 FYNNEI. The CDR3 reads CASKGFTISSYEQYF. The CDR3 bases are TGTGCCAGCAAAGGGTTCACCATATCCTCCTACGAGCAGTACTTC.

V is TRBV16 and J is TRBJ1-5, with no clear D. Between the trimmed V and J ends, which lost 0 bases and 1 base, there was a span of 7 bases. The germline CDR1 and CDR2 sequences are KGHSY and FQNENV. This CDR3 region has 15 residues. The CDR3 sequence: CASSQSLSSNQPQHF. As DNA, the CDR3 is TGTGCCAGCAGCCAATCGTTAAGCAGCAATCAGCCCCAGCATTTT.

The rearrangement links TRBV5-1 to TRBJ2-2, with TRBD1 identical over 8 bases. This CDR3 region has 17 residues. The germline gives CDR1 SGHRS, CDR2 YFSETQ. V was pared by 4 bases and J by 6 bases, with 14 bases of the junction left unmatched. CDR3 protein: CASSQTAGGGLPGELFF. CDR3 bases: TGCGCCAGCAGCCAAACTGCAGGGGGCGGATTACCCGGGGAGCTGTTTTTT.

The genes are TRBV4-1 and TRBJ1-1; D unresolved. V was clipped by 8 bases and J by 1 base, with 23 bases between them. This CDR3 has 17 amino acids. CDR1 MGHRA and CDR2 YSYEKL come from the germline V gene. The CDR3 spells CASGSSSTRPENTEAFF. For the CDR3, the DNA is TGCGCCAGCGGCAGCAGCTCCACCAGGCCGGAGAACACTGAAGCTTTCTTT.

The chain joins TRBV19 to TRBJ1-2; D remains unclear. The V and J ends lost 0 bases and 4 bases respectively, with 12 bases between them. The CDR3 runs to 15 residues. Germline V gives CDR1 LNHDA, CDR2 SQIVND (reference sequence). CDR3 region: CASSIDLEISYGYTF. The CDR3 bases are TGTGCCAGTAGTATAGATTTGGAAATCAGCTATGGCTACACCTTC.

The rearrangement links TRBV10-3 to TRBJ2-3; the match to TRBD2 covers 7 bases. Germline-derived CDR1 and CDR2 are ENHRY and SYGVKD. The V and J ends lost 4 bases and 1 base, in that order; junction bases with no gene match: 5. CDR3 length: 15 residues. The chain's CDR3 is CAISAPGGGTDTQYF. CDR3 DNA: TGTGCCATCAGTGCTCCGGGGGGAGGCACAGATACGCAGTATTTT.

The V and J genes are TRBV24-1 and TRBJ1-2; D perhaps matches TRBD1 (6 bases). CDR3 length: 16 residues. V shed 4 bases and J shed 2 bases, with 16 bases lying between them. Germline V lookup: CDR1 KGHDR, CDR2 SFDVKD. CDR3 sequence: CATSEDGTTGNYGYTF. The CDR3 bases are TGTGCCACCAGTGAGGACGGGACAACTGGAAACTATGGCTACACCTTC.

The V gene is TRBV13, the J gene TRBJ2-7; D unclear. V was cut by 0 bases and J by 0 bases, with 3 bases left in between. The germline V gene encodes CDR1 PRHDT and CDR2 FYEKMQ (reference sequence). CDR3 length equals 13 residues. In nucleotides, the CDR3 is TGTGCCAGCAGCTTAGGCAGCTCCTACGAGCAGTACTTC. Its translation is CASSLGSSYEQYF.

The chain links TRBV7-8 to TRBJ2-7; D not certain. Germline assignment: CDR1 SGHVS and CDR2 FQNEAQ. Trimming shortened V by 0 bases and J by 9 bases, and 21 bases separated the two germline ends. CDR3 length: 16 amino acids. In nucleotides, the CDR3 is TGTGCCAGCAGCTTAGCGCTGTCCCGTCAGGATACGGGGCAGTACTTC. Amino acids: CASSLALSRQDTGQYF.

The chain joins TRBV7-9 to TRBJ2-7, with TRBD2 matching over 13 bases. V lost 0 bases to trimming and J lost 6 bases; unmatched junction nucleotides: 2. The CDR3 loop spans 15 amino acids. Germline V gene lookup returns CDR1 SEHNR and CDR2 FQNEAQ (reference sequence). The CDR3 DNA follows: TGTGCCAGCAGCTTAGCCGGGACTAGCGGGGTCGAGCAGTACTTC. It specifies CASSLAGTSGVEQYF.

V is TRBV27 and J is TRBJ2-1; TRBD2 matches at 8 bases. This CDR3 is 15 amino acids long. Germline CDR1 reads MNHEY; CDR2 reads SMNVEV (reference sequence). V lost 5 bases, J lost 2 bases, and 5 bases stayed unmatched. The chain's CDR3 is CASSLKREPYNEQFF. The DNA for the CDR3 is TGTGCCAGCAGTCTCAAGCGGGAGCCCTACAATGAGCAGTTCTTC.

This chain joins TRBV28 and TRBJ2-1, with D unclear. The germline V gene has CDR1 MDHEN and CDR2 SYDVKM. V was clipped by 4 bases and J by 2 bases, with 9 bases between them. The CDR3 runs to 14 residues. As DNA, the CDR3 is TGTGCCAGCAGTTCCCACAGCACCTACAATGAGCAGTTCTTC. Translated, it gives CASSSHSTYNEQFF.

The chain has TRBV19 and TRBJ2-7, with 10 bases lining up with TRBD1. The germline V gene encodes CDR1 LNHDA and CDR2 SQIVND (reference sequence). This CDR3 region has 14 residues. After removal of 6 bases from V and 5 bases from J, the junction contained 7 bases not matched to a gene. CDR3 bases: TGTGCCAGTAGCTCGGGGACAGGGGTCCACGAGCAGTACTTC. Its translation: CASSSGTGVHEQYF.

This chain connects TRBV7-9 to TRBJ2-7; the match to TRBD2 covers 11 bases. The CDR3 is 15 residues long. From germline, CDR1 is SEHNR and CDR2 FQNEAQ (reference sequence). J was trimmed by 6 bases and V by 4 bases; bases with no gene match: 8. The CDR3 DNA sequence: TGTGCCAGCAGCTCCCCATTAGCGGGAGGGAGCGAGCAGTACTTC. This gives the protein CASSSPLAGGSEQYF.

This clone was seen a single time. The chain couples TRBV28 to TRBJ1-2; D is ambiguous. The CDR3 length is 14 residues. Germline V gives CDR1 MDHEN, CDR2 SYDVKM. Trimming shortened V by 5 bases and J by 4 bases, and 14 bases separated the two germline ends. CDR3 residues: CASSPDAARYGYTF. The CDR3 region has the DNA TGTGCCAGCAGTCCCGACGCTGCACGCTATGGCTACACCTTC.

The rearrangement uses TRBV6-5 and TRBJ1-2, with D possibly TRBD1 on 5 matching bases. This CDR3 is built from 14 residues. CDR1 is MNHEY, CDR2 SVGAGI, per germline. Between the trimmed V and J ends, which lost 6 bases and 2 bases, there was a span of 13 bases. CDR3 coding DNA: TGTGCCAGCAGGGGACGGTCCCTAAACTATGGCTACACCTTC. The encoded protein is CASRGRSLNYGYTF.

V usage is TRBV19 and J usage is TRBJ1-5, with 7 nucleotides matching TRBD1. Germline CDR1 LNHDA, CDR2 SQIVND (reference sequence). Losses at the gene ends were 1 base for V and 3 bases for J; bases not matched to a gene: 3. The CDR3 covers 15 residues. In DNA form, the CDR3 reads TGTGCCAGTAGTATAGGAGGGGGCGTCAATCAGCCCCAGCATTTT. It is translated as CASSIGGGVNQPQHF.

The V call is TRBV2, the J call TRBJ2-3; 10 bases line up with TRBD2. This CDR3 contains 16 residues. V was clipped by 4 bases and J by 3 bases; unmatched bases: 7. The germline V gene encodes CDR1 SNHLY and CDR2 FYNNEI. DNA for the CDR3: TGTGCCAGCAGTGTATTAGCGGGAGGAGGAACAGATACGCAGTATTTT. It codes for CASSVLAGGGTDTQYF.

As concerns this clone: At the DNA level, this CDR3 is encoded by other sequences in the same sample as well. The chain couples TRBV29-1 to TRBJ2-1, with 8 bases identical to TRBD1. The CDR3 is 13 amino acids. Germline CDR1 reads SQVTM; CDR2 reads ANQGSEA. The V gene end was trimmed by 6 bases and the J gene end by 2 bases; junction bases not matched to a gene: 3. The CDR3 is CSVGQGPYNEQFF. In nucleotides, the CDR3 is TGCAGCGTAGGACAGGGTCCCTACAATGAGCAGTTCTTC.

This clone appeared a single time. The gene calls are TRBV30 and TRBJ1-1; perhaps TRBD1 as D (6 bases). Trimming cost V 7 bases and J 2 bases, with 17 bases left between them. There are 14 residues in the CDR3. Germline assignment: CDR1 GTSNPN and CDR2 SVGIG (reference sequence). CDR3 in DNA: TGTGCCTTTATAGCCGGGACAACAAACACTGAAGCTTTCTTT. It yields the protein CAFIAGTTNTEAFF.

This clone has more than one count but fewer than ten. The chain links TRBV5-1 to TRBJ1-4, with 7 bases that match TRBD1. Germline V CDR1 and CDR2: SGHRS, YFSETQ. Unmatched junction bases numbered 7, after V lost 3 bases and J lost 8 bases. The CDR3 has 14 amino acids. CDR3 sequence reads: CASSSQGDTEKLFF. Written as DNA, the CDR3 is TGCGCCAGCAGCTCGCAGGGGGACACAGAAAAACTGTTTTTT.

The genes are TRBV19 and TRBJ2-7; 8 bases agree with TRBD2. Germline lookup yields CDR1 LNHDA and CDR2 SQIVND (reference sequence). This CDR3 region has 13 residues. In DNA form, the CDR3 reads TGTGTGACGACCGGGACTAGCTCCTACGAGCAGTACTTC. The encoded protein is CVTTGTSSYEQYF.

V gene TRBV5-1 combines with J gene TRBJ2-5; 11 positions agree with TRBD2. The CDR3 contains 16 residues. CDR1 is SGHRS and CDR2 is YFSETQ in the germline V gene. With 3 bases clipped from V and 2 bases from J, the junction kept 6 bases outside the gene matches. In DNA, the CDR3 is TGCGCCAGCAGCTCGCCCCTAGCGGGAGGTCAAGAGACCCAGTACTTC. It yields the protein CASSSPLAGGQETQYF. The full variable domain, with the rest looked up from reference TRBV5-1 and TRBJ2-5, is KAGVTQTPRYLIKTRGQQVTLSCSPISGHRSVSWYQQTPGQGLQFLFEYFSETQRNKGNFPGRFSGRQFSNSRSEMNVSTLELGDSALYLCASSSPLAGGQETQYFGPGTRLLVL.